The rows below give T cell receptor beta chains drawn from one sample of a study of cytomegalovirus exposure and HLA in healthy donors. The protocol was immunoSEQ multiplex PCR, while the TCRdb copy is restricted to in-frame clones and leaves out a portion. This sample carries some 290,000 clones, approximately 86% of them seen once, and the ten largest clones take approximately 0.9%. The sequenced material came from PBMCs. The source is a man aged 30 to 39 in good health and CMV-seronegative. CDR3s include the opening cysteine and the closing phenylalanine or tryptophan. Each record gives: CDR3 protein, CDR3 DNA, J gene, D gene, CDR3 length, V gene, clone size. A D gene is named only where the DNA matches it firmly. Some rows mark clone size as missing; the rest say once, few, many or name a class of expanded clone.

CDR3: CASSEYGQGNTEAFF; DNA: TGTGCCAGCAGCGAGTACGGACAGGGGAACACTGAAGCTTTCTTT; J: TRBJ1-1; D: TRBD1; length: 15; V: TRBV7-2; size: NA
CDR3: CASGKNTGELFF; DNA: TGTGCCAGTGGCAAAAACACCGGGGAGCTGTTTTTT; J: TRBJ2-2; D: NA; length: 12; V: TRBV7-7; size: NA
CDR3: CASSPPGTTGTGELFF; DNA: TGTGCCAGCTCACCCCCCGGGACTACGGGTACCGGGGAGCTGTTTTTT; J: TRBJ2-2; D: TRBD2; length: 16; V: TRBV18; size: NA
CDR3: CASSLGGTDNNEQFF; DNA: TGTGCCAGCAGTCTAGGCGGGACGGATAACAATGAGCAGTTCTTC; J: TRBJ2-1; D: NA; length: 15; V: TRBV6-5; size: NA
CDR3: CATRQGMNTEAFF; DNA: TGTGCCACTAGACAGGGGATGAACACTGAAGCTTTCTTT; J: TRBJ1-1; D: TRBD1; length: 13; V: TRBV10-3; size: NA
CDR3: CASSDLDREDTEAFF; DNA: TGTGCCAGCAGCGACTTGGACCGGGAGGACACTGAAGCTTTCTTT; J: TRBJ1-1; D: NA; length: 15; V: TRBV7-8; size: NA
CDR3: CASSLERGYNEQFF; DNA: TGTGCCAGCAGCTTAGAAAGGGGCTACAATGAGCAGTTCTTC; J: TRBJ2-1; D: NA; length: 14; V: TRBV11-2; size: NA
CDR3: CASSYSFLTGGYEQFF; DNA: TGTGCCAGCAGTTACTCGTTTTTGACAGGGGGCTATGAGCAGTTCTTC; J: TRBJ2-1; D: TRBD1; length: 16; V: TRBV6-5; size: NA
CDR3: CASSLGTYPYSNQPQHF; DNA: TGTGCCAGCAGCTTAGGCACCTATCCGTATAGCAATCAGCCCCAGCATTTT; J: TRBJ1-5; D: NA; length: 17; V: TRBV7-2; size: NA
CDR3: CASVFGQSYEQYF; DNA: TGTGCCAGCGTGTTTGGACAATCCTACGAGCAGTACTTC; J: TRBJ2-7; D: NA; length: 13; V: TRBV6-1; size: NA
CDR3: CASSLARSPGGHTDTQYF; DNA: TGTGCCAGCAGCTTAGCGAGGTCTCCGGGGGGGCATACAGATACGCAGTATTTT; J: TRBJ2-3; D: TRBD2; length: 18; V: TRBV7-2; size: NA
CDR3: CASSRTGGGYEQYF; DNA: TGTGCCAGCAGCAGGACAGGGGGTGGCTACGAGCAGTACTTC; J: TRBJ2-7; D: TRBD1; length: 14; V: TRBV7-2; size: NA
CDR3: CASSQIGQGYGYTF; DNA: TGTGCCAGCAGTCAAATCGGACAGGGGTATGGCTACACCTTC; J: TRBJ1-2; D: TRBD1; length: 14; V: TRBV11-2; size: NA
CDR3: CASSTRDRASYNEQFF; DNA: TGCGCCAGCAGCACCCGGGACAGGGCCTCCTACAATGAGCAGTTCTTC; J: TRBJ2-1; D: TRBD1; length: 16; V: TRBV5-1; size: NA
CDR3: CASSGALGLNTEAFF; DNA: TGTGCCAGTAGTGGTGCTTTGGGCCTGAACACTGAAGCTTTCTTT; J: TRBJ1-1; D: NA; length: 15; V: TRBV19; size: NA
CDR3: CASRVVGAAGYTF; DNA: TGTGCCAGTAGGGTAGTCGGCGCGGCCGGCTACACCTTC; J: TRBJ1-2; D: NA; length: 13; V: TRBV19; size: NA
CDR3: CASSIHKNTGELFF; DNA: TGTGCCAGTAGTATACACAAGAACACCGGGGAGCTGTTTTTT; J: TRBJ2-2; D: NA; length: 14; V: TRBV19; size: NA
CDR3: CASSVAIGTGFFDTQYF; DNA: TGTGCCAGCAGCGTAGCTATAGGGACAGGGTTTTTCGATACGCAGTATTTT; J: TRBJ2-3; D: TRBD1; length: 17; V: TRBV9; size: NA
CDR3: CASSSGTGENQPQHF; DNA: TGTGCCAGCAGCTCCGGGACAGGGGAAAATCAGCCCCAGCATTTT; J: TRBJ1-5; D: TRBD1; length: 15; V: TRBV9; size: NA
CDR3: CASSRLRENTEAFF; DNA: TGTGCCAGTAGCCGCCTCAGGGAGAACACTGAAGCTTTCTTT; J: TRBJ1-1; D: NA; length: 14; V: TRBV19; size: NA
CDR3: CASSSPREPNNSPLHF; DNA: TGTGCCAGCAGCTCCCCTCGGGAACCGAATAATTCACCCCTCCACTTT; J: TRBJ1-6; D: NA; length: 16; V: TRBV5-4; size: NA
CDR3: CASRKGENSPLHF; DNA: TGCGCCAGCCGAAAGGGAGAGAATTCACCCCTCCACTTT; J: TRBJ1-6; D: NA; length: 13; V: TRBV5-1; size: NA
CDR3: CASSQGLQETQYF; DNA: TGTGCCAGCAGCCAGGGACTCCAAGAGACCCAGTACTTC; J: TRBJ2-5; D: NA; length: 13; V: TRBV14; size: NA
CDR3: CASSVAPGNQPQHF; DNA: TGTGCCAGCAGCGTAGCTCCAGGCAATCAGCCCCAGCATTTT; J: TRBJ1-5; D: NA; length: 14; V: TRBV9; size: NA
CDR3: CATSRDRGNEQFF; DNA: TGTGCCACCAGCAGAGATAGAGGCAATGAGCAGTTCTTC; J: TRBJ2-1; D: NA; length: 13; V: TRBV15; size: NA
CDR3: CASSHTPPDTQYF; DNA: TGCGCCAGCAGCCATACTCCCCCAGATACGCAGTATTTT; J: TRBJ2-3; D: NA; length: 13; V: TRBV5-1; size: NA
CDR3: CASSRGVYNEQFF; DNA: TGTGCCAGTAGTCGGGGGGTATACAATGAGCAGTTCTTC; J: TRBJ2-1; D: TRBD2; length: 13; V: TRBV19; size: NA
CDR3: CASSLVAGVEQYF; DNA: TGCGCCAGCAGCTTGGTTGCCGGGGTCGAGCAGTACTTC; J: TRBJ2-7; D: NA; length: 13; V: TRBV5-1; size: NA
CDR3: CASRRDGQNYGYTF; DNA: TGTGCCAGCAGAAGGGACGGACAGAACTATGGCTACACCTTC; J: TRBJ1-2; D: NA; length: 14; V: TRBV2; size: NA
CDR3: CASSDLRQGNQPQHF; DNA: TGTGCCAGCAGTGACCTTCGACAGGGGAATCAGCCCCAGCATTTT; J: TRBJ1-5; D: TRBD1; length: 15; V: TRBV6-1; size: NA
CDR3: CASSGLSGNTIYF; DNA: TGTGCCAGCTCTGGGCTCTCTGGAAACACCATATATTTT; J: TRBJ1-3; D: NA; length: 13; V: TRBV18; size: NA
CDR3: CASSSDRESGHEQYF; DNA: TGTGCCAGCAGCTCGGACAGGGAGAGTGGCCACGAGCAGTACTTC; J: TRBJ2-7; D: TRBD1; length: 15; V: TRBV7-9; size: NA
CDR3: CASSRPFGGETQYF; DNA: TGTGCCAGCAGCCGCCCGTTCGGGGGGGAGACCCAGTACTTC; J: TRBJ2-5; D: NA; length: 14; V: TRBV21-1; size: once
CDR3: CASSGGTQYF; DNA: TGTGCCAGCAGCGGGGGGACCCAGTACTTC; J: TRBJ2-5; D: NA; length: 10; V: TRBV2; size: NA
CDR3: CASSQSPRVYEQYF; DNA: TGCGCCAGCAGCCAATCCCCCAGGGTCTACGAGCAGTACTTC; J: TRBJ2-7; D: NA; length: 14; V: TRBV4-3; size: NA